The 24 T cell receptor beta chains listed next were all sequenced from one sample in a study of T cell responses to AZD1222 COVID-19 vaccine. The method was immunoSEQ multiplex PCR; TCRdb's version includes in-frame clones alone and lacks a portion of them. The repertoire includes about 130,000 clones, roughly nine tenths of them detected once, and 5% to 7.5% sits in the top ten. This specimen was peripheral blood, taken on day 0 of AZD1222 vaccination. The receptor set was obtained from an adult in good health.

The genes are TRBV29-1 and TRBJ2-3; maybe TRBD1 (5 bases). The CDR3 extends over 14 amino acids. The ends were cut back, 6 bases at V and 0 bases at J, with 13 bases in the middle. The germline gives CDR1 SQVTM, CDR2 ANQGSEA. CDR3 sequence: CSVDRTTSTDTQYF. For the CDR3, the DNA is TGCAGCGTCGACCGGACAACTAGCACAGATACGCAGTATTTT.

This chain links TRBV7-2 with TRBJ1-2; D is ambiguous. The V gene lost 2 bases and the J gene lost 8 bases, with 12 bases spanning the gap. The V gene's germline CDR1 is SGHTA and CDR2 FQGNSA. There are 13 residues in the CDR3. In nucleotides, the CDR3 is TGTGCCAGCAGCTTATCCCCGGCCTGGGGCTACACCTTC. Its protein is CASSLSPAWGYTF.

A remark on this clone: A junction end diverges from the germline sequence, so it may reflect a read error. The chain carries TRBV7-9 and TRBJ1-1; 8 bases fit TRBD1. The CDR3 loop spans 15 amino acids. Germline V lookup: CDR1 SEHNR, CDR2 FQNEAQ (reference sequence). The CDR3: CASSSQGAVKTEAFF. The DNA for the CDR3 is TGTGCCAGCAGCTCGCAGGGGGCGGTGAAGACTGAAGCTTTCTTT.

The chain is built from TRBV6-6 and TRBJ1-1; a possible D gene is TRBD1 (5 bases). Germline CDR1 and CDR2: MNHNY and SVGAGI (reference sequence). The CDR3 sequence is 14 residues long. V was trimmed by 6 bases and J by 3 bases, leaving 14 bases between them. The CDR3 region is CASSVSGGDTEAFF. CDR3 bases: TGTGCCAGCAGCGTCTCGGGGGGGGACACTGAAGCTTTCTTT.

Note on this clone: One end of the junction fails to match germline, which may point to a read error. The CDR3 nucleotides are TGCAGTGCTAGATCGGGACAGGGCGTCCTCTTC. This codes for CSARSGQGVLF. V gene TRBV20-1 combines with J gene TRBJ2-1; 9 nucleotides match TRBD1. This CDR3 spans 11 amino acids. CDR1 and CDR2 (germline): DFQATT, SNEGSKA (reference sequence).

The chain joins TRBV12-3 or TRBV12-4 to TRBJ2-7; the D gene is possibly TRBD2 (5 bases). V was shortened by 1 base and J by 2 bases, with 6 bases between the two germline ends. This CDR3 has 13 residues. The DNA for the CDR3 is TGTGCCAGCAGTTTAGTCGGGACCTACGAGCAGTACTTC. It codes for CASSLVGTYEQYF.

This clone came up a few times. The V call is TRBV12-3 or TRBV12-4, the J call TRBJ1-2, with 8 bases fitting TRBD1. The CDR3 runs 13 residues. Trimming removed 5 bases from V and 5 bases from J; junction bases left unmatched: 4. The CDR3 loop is CASSEQGGYGYTF. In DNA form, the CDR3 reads TGTGCCAGCAGTGAACAGGGGGGATATGGCTACACCTTC.

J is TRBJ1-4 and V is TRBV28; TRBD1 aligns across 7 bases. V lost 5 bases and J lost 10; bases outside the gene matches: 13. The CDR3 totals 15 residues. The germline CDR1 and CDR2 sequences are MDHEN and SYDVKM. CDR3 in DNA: TGTGCCAGCAGTAAAAACTCAAAGGACAGGCGAAAACTGTTTTTT. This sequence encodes CASSKNSKDRRKLFF.

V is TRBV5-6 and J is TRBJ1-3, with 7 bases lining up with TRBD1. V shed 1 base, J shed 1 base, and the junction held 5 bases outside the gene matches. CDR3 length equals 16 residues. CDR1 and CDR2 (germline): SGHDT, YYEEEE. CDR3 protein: CASSLPTTGSGNTIYF. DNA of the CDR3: TGTGCCAGCAGCTTGCCAACGACAGGGTCTGGAAACACCATATATTTT.

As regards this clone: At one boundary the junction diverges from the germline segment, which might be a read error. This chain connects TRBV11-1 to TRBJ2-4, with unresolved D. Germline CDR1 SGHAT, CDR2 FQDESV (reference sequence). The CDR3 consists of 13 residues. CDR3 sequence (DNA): TGTGCCAGCAGCTTAGATTGGCCACGGGCCGTGAACTTC. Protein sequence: CASSLDWPRAVNF.

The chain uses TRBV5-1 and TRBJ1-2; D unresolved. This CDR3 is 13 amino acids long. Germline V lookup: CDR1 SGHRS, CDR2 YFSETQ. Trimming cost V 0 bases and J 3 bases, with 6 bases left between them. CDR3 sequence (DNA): TGCGCCAGCAGCTTGGGAGGAGACTATGGCTACACCTTC. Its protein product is CASSLGGDYGYTF.

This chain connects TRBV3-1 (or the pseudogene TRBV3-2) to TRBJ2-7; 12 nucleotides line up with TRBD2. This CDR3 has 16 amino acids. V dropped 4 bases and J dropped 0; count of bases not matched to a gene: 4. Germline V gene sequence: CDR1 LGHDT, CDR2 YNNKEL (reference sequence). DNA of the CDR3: TGTGCCAGCAGCCTCGGACTAGCGGGGAGCTCCTACGAGCAGTACTTC. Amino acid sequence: CASSLGLAGSSYEQYF.

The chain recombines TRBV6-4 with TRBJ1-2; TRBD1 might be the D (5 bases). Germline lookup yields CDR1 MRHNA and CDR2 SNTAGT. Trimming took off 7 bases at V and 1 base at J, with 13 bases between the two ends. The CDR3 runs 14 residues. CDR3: CASKLGENNYGYTF. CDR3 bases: TGTGCCAGCAAGTTGGGGGAAAATAACTATGGCTACACCTTC.

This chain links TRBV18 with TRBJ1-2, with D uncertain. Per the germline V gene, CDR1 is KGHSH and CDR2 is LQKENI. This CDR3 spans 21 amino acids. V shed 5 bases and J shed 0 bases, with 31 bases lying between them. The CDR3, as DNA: TGTGCCAGCTCAGTCCGCGCTGAAGTTGGGAGGCTAAACCTTACTAACTATGGCTACACCTTC. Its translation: CASSVRAEVGRLNLTNYGYTF.

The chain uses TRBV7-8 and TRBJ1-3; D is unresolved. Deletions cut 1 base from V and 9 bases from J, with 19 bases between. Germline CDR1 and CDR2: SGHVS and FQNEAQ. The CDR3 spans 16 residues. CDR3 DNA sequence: TGTGCCAGCAGCTTAGGGGCGATGGGGTCTGGTAGCACCATATATTTT. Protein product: CASSLGAMGSGSTIYF.

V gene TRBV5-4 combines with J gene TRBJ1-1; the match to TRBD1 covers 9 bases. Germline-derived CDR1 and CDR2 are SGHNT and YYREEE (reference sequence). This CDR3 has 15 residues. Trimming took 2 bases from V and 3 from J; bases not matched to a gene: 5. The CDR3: CASSFDRGSDTEAFF. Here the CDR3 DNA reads TGTGCCAGCAGCTTCGACAGGGGGTCGGACACTGAAGCTTTCTTT.

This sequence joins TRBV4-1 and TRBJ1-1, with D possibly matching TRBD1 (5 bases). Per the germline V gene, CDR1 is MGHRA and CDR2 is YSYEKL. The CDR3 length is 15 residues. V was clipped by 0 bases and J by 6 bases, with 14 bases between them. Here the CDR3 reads CASSQEVWGFPEAFF. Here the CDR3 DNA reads TGCGCCAGCAGCCAAGAAGTGTGGGGGTTCCCTGAAGCTTTCTTT.

The DNA for the CDR3 is TGTGCCAGTAGCCCCATGGTGGGCGCGAATGGCTACACCTTC. This translates into CASSPMVGANGYTF. The chain recombines TRBV19 with TRBJ1-2; D remains ambiguous. V was pared by 6 bases and J by 6 bases, with 17 bases between. The CDR3 has 14 amino acids. Germline V gene lookup returns CDR1 LNHDA and CDR2 SQIVND (reference sequence).

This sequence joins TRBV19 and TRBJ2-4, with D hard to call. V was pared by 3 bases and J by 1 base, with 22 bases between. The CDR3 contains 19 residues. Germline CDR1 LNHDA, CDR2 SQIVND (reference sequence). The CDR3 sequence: CASSIGLVSTPFAKNIQYF. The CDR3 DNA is TGTGCCAGTAGTATCGGTCTTGTATCCACGCCTTTTGCCAAAAACATTCAGTACTTC.

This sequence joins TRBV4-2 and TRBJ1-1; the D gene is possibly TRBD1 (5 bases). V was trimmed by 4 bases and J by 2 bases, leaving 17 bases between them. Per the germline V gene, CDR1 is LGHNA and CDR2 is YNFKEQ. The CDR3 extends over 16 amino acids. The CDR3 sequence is CASSLNSGASNTEAFF. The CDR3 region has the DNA TGTGCCAGCAGCCTTAACTCCGGGGCCTCCAACACTGAAGCTTTCTTT.

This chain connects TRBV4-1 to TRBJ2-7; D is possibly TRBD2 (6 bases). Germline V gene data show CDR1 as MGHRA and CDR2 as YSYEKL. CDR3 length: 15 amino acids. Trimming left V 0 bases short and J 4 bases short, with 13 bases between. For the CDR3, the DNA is TGCGCCAGCAGCCAAGATTTCGGGACTTCATACGAGCAGTACTTC. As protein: CASSQDFGTSYEQYF.

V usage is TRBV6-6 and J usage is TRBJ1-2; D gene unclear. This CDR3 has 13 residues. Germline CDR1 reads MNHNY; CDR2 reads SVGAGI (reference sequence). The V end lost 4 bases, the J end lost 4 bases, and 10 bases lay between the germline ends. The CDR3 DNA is TGTGCCAGCAGTTCCAGTGGGTCCTATGGCTACACCTTC. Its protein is CASSSSGSYGYTF.

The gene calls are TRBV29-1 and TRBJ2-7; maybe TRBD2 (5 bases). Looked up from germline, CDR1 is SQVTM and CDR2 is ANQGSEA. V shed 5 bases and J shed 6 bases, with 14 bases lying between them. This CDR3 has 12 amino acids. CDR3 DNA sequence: TGCAGCGTTAGCGAGGGCTATGGCGAGCAGTACTTC. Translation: CSVSEGYGEQYF.

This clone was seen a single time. CDR3 DNA sequence: TGTGCCAGCAGTTGGGACACGCCGGGCGAGCAGTACTTC. This translates into CASSWDTPGEQYF. This rearrangement joins TRBV5-6 to TRBJ2-7; D might be TRBD1 (6 bases). Germline-derived CDR1 and CDR2 are SGHDT and YYEEEE. This CDR3 comprises 13 residues. Trimming removed 5 bases at V and 6 bases at J, with 15 bases between. The whole variable domain, remainder taken from reference TRBV5-6 and TRBJ2-7, is DAGVTQSPTHLIKTRGQQVTLRCSPKSGHDTVSWYQQALGQGPQFIFQYYEEEERQRGNFPDRFSGHQFPNYSSELNVNALLLGDSALYLCASSWDTPGEQYFGPGTRLTVT.